The 6 T cell receptor beta chains presented below share a single source sample, sequenced in a study of T cell responses to AZD1222 COVID-19 vaccine. Here immunoSEQ multiplex PCR was the method, and the copy in TCRdb shows in-frame clones only, minus some. The sample lists around 120,000 clones, more than 85% occurring once. The sequences come from peripheral blood, collected on day 0 of AZD1222 vaccination. The receptor set was obtained from an adult in good health.

The chain employs TRBV7-2 and TRBJ2-4; 9 nucleotides line up with TRBD2. Germline CDR1 reads SGHTA; CDR2 reads FQGNSA. J gave up 8 bases and V 5 bases, and 13 bases lay outside the gene matches. This CDR3 is built from 16 residues. The CDR3 DNA is TGTGCCAGCAGCGAAGGGATTAGCGGGAGAGGGCACATTCAGTACTTC. This sequence encodes CASSEGISGRGHIQYF. Full variable domain (missing parts from reference TRBV7-2 and TRBJ2-4): GAGVSQSPSNKVTEKGKDVELRCDPISGHTALYWYRQSLGQGLEFLIYFQGNSAPDKSGLPSDRFSAERTGGSVSTLTIQRTQQEDSAVYLCASSEGISGRGHIQYFGAGTRLSVL.

The J gene is TRBJ1-1, the V gene TRBV4-1, with no clear D. Germline V CDR1 and CDR2: MGHRA, YSYEKL. V was pared by 3 bases and J by 3 bases, with 14 bases between. This CDR3 is 15 amino acids long. This CDR3 reads CASSHTSVSDTEAFF. The CDR3 DNA follows: TGCGCCAGCAGCCATACATCGGTGAGCGACACTGAAGCTTTCTTT.

The gene calls are TRBV28 and TRBJ1-5; D is possibly TRBD1 (5 bases). Germline loops: CDR1 MDHEN, CDR2 SYDVKM. V lost 8 bases to trimming and J lost 7 bases, with 21 bases between them. The CDR3 contains 15 residues. The CDR3 protein is CASSNRIGPGQPQHF. CDR3 nucleotides: TGTGCCAGCTCCAATCGGATTGGACCAGGGCAGCCCCAGCATTTT.

The chain joins TRBV7-2 to TRBJ1-2; D not certain. CDR1 is SGHTA, CDR2 FQGNSA, per germline. The CDR3 sequence is 12 residues long. V lost 8 bases and J lost 3, with 10 bases in between. The CDR3 DNA is TGTGCCAGCCGGATCGGGGACTATGGCTACACCTTC. Its translation: CASRIGDYGYTF.

The J gene is TRBJ2-5, the V gene TRBV11-2; D not resolved. Germline assignment: CDR1 SGHAT and CDR2 FQNNGV. V lost 1 base and J 4 bases, leaving 7 bases between the germline ends. The CDR3 consists of 13 residues. The CDR3 sequence is CASSLGIRETQYF. CDR3 DNA sequence: TGTGCCAGCAGCTTAGGGATTCGAGAGACCCAGTACTTC.

The V gene is TRBV7-2, the J gene TRBJ2-5; 13 bases are a match to TRBD2. The length of the CDR3 is 19 residues. J was trimmed by 4 bases and V by 0 bases; bases with no gene match: 11. Germline lookup yields CDR1 SGHTA and CDR2 FQGNSA. CDR3 in amino acids: CASSLARGLAGLRGETQYF. The DNA for the CDR3 is TGTGCCAGCAGCTTAGCACGGGGACTAGCGGGGCTTCGAGGAGAGACCCAGTACTTC.